This TCR beta chain was identified during a study of T cell responses to AZD1222 COVID-19 vaccine (dated by TCRdb to the early 2020s). About the full investigation: Because spike-specific TCR depth and breadth did not differ between the two schedules, AZD1222 recipients who got a second dose at roughly 4 weeks were pooled with those who got a second dose at roughly 12 weeks. Trial participants were enrolled into age subgroups of 18-55, 56-69 and 70-plus years, which contained 148, 28 and 57 TCR-sequenced participants, respectively. TCR sequencing was performed for 230 to 250 trial participants, of whom about 200 were given two doses of AZD1222 and 26 were given two doses of MenACWY control vaccine. What the research found in general, with its limitations: The 56-69-year group was small, and its depth increase did not reach significance, likely because of low power. Most participants were white British and females outnumbered males, and the authors suggested that clonal diversity may have been underestimated. Conclusions about previously exposed vaccinees are limited, since just six AZD1222 recipients were seropositive for SARS-CoV-2 at baseline. Epitopes outside the regions mutated in the B.1.351 and B.1.1.7 variants were reportedly recognized by nearly half of the unique spike-specific TCRs. Because no day 14 peak-response samples were available, repertoires were characterized only after the peak T cell response. The whole spike protein was spanned by vaccine-associated CD4 TCRs, and dominant responses were seen in regions 160-218 and 743-854. A significant rise in spike-specific TCR breadth and depth was observed after two AZD1222 doses relative to day 0 and relative to MenACWY recipients.

The sample's time point label, in plain terms: baseline before first vaccination. The vaccinee samples were drawn from two UK trials, COV001 and COV002, one of which was a single-blind randomized controlled phase 2/3 trial testing AZD1222 (ChAdOx1 nCoV-19) in healthy adults. Trial participant PBMC samples were collected at day 0 and day 28 after the second dose for TCRbeta chain sequencing. With regard to this clone: No antigen is known for it. Base qualities were left out, and no much larger clone turns up one base away.

The CDR3 regions of human TCRbeta chains were analyzed by immunosequencing. Per the original workflow: Repertoire TCRs were matched against a reference library of SARS-CoV-2-specific TCRs generated with the MIRA antigen-specificity platform. Breadth was defined as the fraction of unique TCRs that were SARS-CoV-2-associated. Depth was defined as the fraction of total T cells that were SARS-CoV-2-associated. Each spike-specific TCR was assigned to its reactive spike region and to a CD4 or CD8 class using the MIRA data. Log10-transformed breadth and depth values were compared by one-way ANOVA with Sidak's multiple comparisons tests. In TCRdb, the immuneACCESS table is reduced to in-frame sequences with V and J assigned. These tables do not hold every clone; where another copy was compared, an unresolved V gene accounts for under half, and the others remain unexplained. V and J calls and clone size are given by that table; D and trimming were obtained from the DNA. A total of around 100,000 clones appear in this sample, around 83% of them only once. The ten most abundant clones make up around 5% of the sample.

The CDR3 contains 14 residues, cysteine and phenylalanine counted. Only the CDR3 region is kept as DNA, spanning 42 bases read in frame from base 1. CDR1 and CDR2, looked up from the germline V gene, are KGHSH and LQKENI. Trimming removed 2 bases from V and 5 bases from J, leaving 12 bases between the germline ends. This receptor was obtained from an adult in good health. This specimen consisted of peripheral blood, obtained on day 0 of AZD1222 vaccination. The rearrangement combines TRBV18 with TRBJ1-1; no D segment can be confidently identified. The nucleotide sequence is TGTGCCAGCTCACCAATTTCTAGGGTAACTGAAGCTTTCTTT. Translated, it gives CASSPISRVTEAFF. Supplemented by the reference TRBV18 and TRBJ1-1 proteins around the CDR3, the complete variable domain is NAGVMQNPRHLVRRRGQEARLRCSPMKGHSHVYWYRQLPEEGLKFMVYLQKENIIDESGMPKERFSAEFPKEGPSILRIQQVVRGDSAAYFCASSPISRVTEAFFGQGTRLTVV.